This TCR beta chain was captured by sequencing in a study of cytomegalovirus exposure and HLA in healthy donors. On the study more broadly: T cells numbering approximately 170 million yielded approximately 100 million unique TCR beta sequences in an earlier analysis. HLA-typed donors contributed about 85 million unique TCRs, which were held in an early data release.

Researchers ran the PCR with 60 Vbeta and 13 Jbeta primers. Using immunoSEQ multiplex PCR, the repertoire was profiled, and TCRdb retains in-frame clones only, with some absent. The sample has 85,000 to 100,000 clones; under 80% are singletons. The CDR3 is 16 amino acids. Germline lookup yields CDR1 SGHRS and CDR2 YFSETQ. V dropped 4 bases and J dropped 0; count of bases not matched to a gene: 9. The source material was PBMCs. The chain links TRBV5-1 to TRBJ1-1; 7 bases are a match to TRBD1. The sequence was obtained from a human donor in good health. CDR3 nucleotide sequence: TGCGCCAGCAGCGCCCTGGGACAGTGGGTGAACACTGAAGCTTTCTTT. It is translated as CASSALGQWVNTEAFF.